These T cell receptor beta chains were read from a single sample in a study of chemoradiotherapy in HPV16-positive cancers. The protocol was immunoSEQ multiplex PCR, while the TCRdb copy is restricted to in-frame clones and leaves out a portion. The sample lists about 35,000 clones, around four fifths occurring once. The sample was blood, taken from a patient who underwent chemoradiotherapy. The source is a human donor with HPV-associated anogenital cancer. The CDR3 runs from the conserved cysteine through the conserved F or W.

V,length,J,CDR3
TRBV7-8,16,TRBJ1-5,CASSLDAGLGNQPQHF
TRBV6-5,14,TRBJ1-3,CASSWSRTGNTIYF
TRBV2,16,TRBJ1-5,CASSEVGDRDNQPQHF
TRBV27,16,TRBJ2-2,CASSHLTGVDTGELFF
TRBV28,14,TRBJ1-5,CASRGTGGFQPQHF
TRBV5-1,17,TRBJ2-2,CASSLRLGTTNTGELFF
TRBV2,12,TRBJ2-7,CASRVFSYEQYF
TRBV28,12,TRBJ1-2,CASSLNSRGYTF
TRBV7-9,16,TRBJ2-7,CASSLYVAGQPYEQYF
TRBV1,19,TRBJ2-2,CTSSHLRTGGAPTTGELFF
TRBV6-5,14,TRBJ1-1,CASSSGQLNTEAFF
TRBV5-1,16,TRBJ2-5,CASGKGLAIWGETQYF
TRBV21-1,13,TRBJ1-2,CASSKARESGYTF
TRBV18,15,TRBJ2-3,CASSPGTSAVDTQYF
TRBV30,15,TRBJ2-1,CAWSVRGGPGNEQFF
TRBV19,14,TRBJ1-1,CASSLRDRGPEAFF
TRBV5-1,15,TRBJ1-3,CASSSDRGPGNTIYF
TRBV14,17,TRBJ1-2,CASSSNAPGTGNYGYTF
TRBV5-1,15,TRBJ2-3,CASSFQQRSTDTQYF
TRBV4-1,14,TRBJ1-2,CASSQADTNYGYTF
TRBV5-1,15,TRBJ2-3,CASSTTTKPGDTQYF
TRBV6-4,15,TRBJ1-5,CASSDGVTGNQPQHF
TRBV7-3,14,TRBJ2-7,CASSSGLVGGEQYF
TRBV5-6,9,TRBJ2-7,CGLGGWQYF
TRBV4-1,15,TRBJ1-2,CASSQNLGWGYGYTF
TRBV7-3,15,TRBJ1-2,CASSLTGEADYGYTF
TRBV9,16,TRBJ2-3,CASSVAAGGPTDTQYF
TRBV5-8,16,TRBJ1-5,CASSLVVGGMWQPQHF
TRBV7-9,15,TRBJ2-6,CASSPPGRGANVLTF
TRBV9,16,TRBJ2-7,CASSEFSGTSGYEQYF
TRBV7-6,16,TRBJ2-3,CASNLLTSASTDTQYF
TRBV7-6,15,TRBJ2-7,CASSPAGGAAYEQYF
TRBV2,15,TRBJ2-3,CASSPGGGRTDTQYF
TRBV4-1,17,TRBJ2-6,CASSQDPGHSGANVLTF
TRBV7-3,14,TRBJ2-1,CASSPTSIGGEQFF
TRBV11-2,15,TRBJ1-3,CASSQFQGPGNTIYF
TRBV29-1,12,TRBJ1-1,CSAPSRTGEAFF
TRBV7-9,16,TRBJ1-3,CASSLVGSSSGNTIYF
TRBV6-1,15,TRBJ1-3,CASSPGSSIGNTIYF
TRBV6-6,11,TRBJ1-2,CASSPLRGYTF
TRBV15,16,TRBJ1-5,CATSRDRQGLMGPQHF
TRBV7-8,14,TRBJ1-5,CASSVRESNQPQHF
TRBV18,15,TRBJ2-7,CASSPPWGEPGEQYF
TRBV6-6,13,TRBJ2-5,CAGAPAGRETQYF
TRBV19,15,TRBJ2-3,CASSSLPVTTDTQYF
TRBV12-5,12,TRBJ2-7,CASGNAAYEQYF
TRBV27,17,TRBJ2-5,CASRTRIGTRDWETQYF
TRBV10-3,15,TRBJ1-5,CATSPEQTSNQPQHF
TRBV19,14,TRBJ1-2,CASRAQQGFNGYTF
TRBV7-6,14,TRBJ1-5,CASSLGVGIQPQHF
TRBV7-3,17,TRBJ2-3,CASSLEGGFAGADTQYF
TRBV19,16,TRBJ2-2,CASSPNPSGGAGELFF